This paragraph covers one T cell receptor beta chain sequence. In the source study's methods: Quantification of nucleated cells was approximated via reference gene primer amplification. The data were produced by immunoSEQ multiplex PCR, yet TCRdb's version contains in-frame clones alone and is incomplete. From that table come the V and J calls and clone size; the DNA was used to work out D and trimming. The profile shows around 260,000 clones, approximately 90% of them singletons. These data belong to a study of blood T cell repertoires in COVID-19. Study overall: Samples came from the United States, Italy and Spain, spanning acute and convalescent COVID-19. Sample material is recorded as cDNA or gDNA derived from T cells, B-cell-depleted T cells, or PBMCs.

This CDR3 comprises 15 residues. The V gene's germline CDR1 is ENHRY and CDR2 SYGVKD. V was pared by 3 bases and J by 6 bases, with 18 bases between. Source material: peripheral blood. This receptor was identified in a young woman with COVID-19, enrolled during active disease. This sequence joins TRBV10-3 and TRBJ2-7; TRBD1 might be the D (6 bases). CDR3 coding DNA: TGTGCCATCAGTGACTCAGGGGTCAAGGCCAGCGAGCAGTACTTC. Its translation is CAISDSGVKASEQYF.